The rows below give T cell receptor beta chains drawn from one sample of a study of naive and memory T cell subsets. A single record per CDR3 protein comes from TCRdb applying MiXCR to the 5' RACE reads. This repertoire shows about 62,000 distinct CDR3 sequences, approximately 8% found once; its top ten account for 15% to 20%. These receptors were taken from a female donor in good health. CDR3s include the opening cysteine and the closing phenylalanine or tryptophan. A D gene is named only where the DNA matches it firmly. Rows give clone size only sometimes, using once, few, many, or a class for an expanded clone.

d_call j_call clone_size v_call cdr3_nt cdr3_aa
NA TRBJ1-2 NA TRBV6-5 TGTGCCAGCAGTTACTCGCGGGGACAAGCTAACTATGGCTACACCTTC CASSYSRGQANYGYTF
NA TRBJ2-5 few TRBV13 TGTGCCAGCAGCTTATGGGAAGAGACCCAGTACTTC CASSLWEETQYF
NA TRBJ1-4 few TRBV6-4 TGTGCCAGCAGTGGGGGGACAACAACTAATGAAAAACTGTTTTTT CASSGGTTTNEKLFF
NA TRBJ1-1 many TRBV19 TGTGCCAGTAGTATGTCCCGATTGTCTGAAGCTTTCTTT CASSMSRLSEAFF
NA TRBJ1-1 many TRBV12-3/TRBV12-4 TGTGCCAGCAGTCTCTCAAGGTGGGTGTTCACTGAAGCTTTCTTT CASSLSRWVFTEAFF
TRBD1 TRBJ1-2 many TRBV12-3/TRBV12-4 TGTGCCAGCAGTTTAATGGGACAGGGGGCGATTGGCTACACCTTC CASSLMGQGAIGYTF
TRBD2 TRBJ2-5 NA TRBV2 TGTGCAAGAGGAGCGGGAGTCCAAGAGACCCAGTACTTC CARGAGVQETQYF
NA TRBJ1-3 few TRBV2 TGTGCCAGCAGTCGGGACGCCAACTCTGGAAACACCATATATTTT CASSRDANSGNTIYF
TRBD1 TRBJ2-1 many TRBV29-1 TGCAGCGTTGACGACAGGGGCAATGAGCAGTTCTTC CSVDDRGNEQFF
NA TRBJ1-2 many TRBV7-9 TGTGCCAGCAGCTTAGCGCTAGGTGAAAACTATGGCTACACCTTC CASSLALGENYGYTF
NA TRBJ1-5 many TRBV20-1 TGCAGTGCTAGCAAAGGGGCGGTGGGCAATCAGCCCCAGCATTTT CSASKGAVGNQPQHF
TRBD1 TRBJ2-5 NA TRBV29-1 TGCAGCGTGGGACAGGTCTACCAAGAGACCCAGTACTTC CSVGQVYQETQYF
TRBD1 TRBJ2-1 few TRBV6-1 TGTGCCAGCATGGTCGCGGACAGGTCCTACAATGAGCAGTTCTTC CASMVADRSYNEQFF
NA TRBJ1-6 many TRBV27 TGTGCCAGCAGTCGACAGTTTAATTCACCCCTCCACTTT CASSRQFNSPLHF
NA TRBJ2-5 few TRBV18 TGTGCCAGCTCACCACCGTGGGACGGGGAGACCCAGTACTTC CASSPPWDGETQYF
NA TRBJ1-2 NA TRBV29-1 TGCAGCGTTGATGTAGGGCTTAACTATGGCTACACCTTC CSVDVGLNYGYTF
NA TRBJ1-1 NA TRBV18 TGTGCCAGCTCACCATATACAGGAAACCCGAACACTGAAGCTTTCTTT CASSPYTGNPNTEAFF
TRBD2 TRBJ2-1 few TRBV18 TGTGCCAGCTCACCCGGACTAGCGGGAGGGAAAAATGAGCAGTTCTTC CASSPGLAGGKNEQFF
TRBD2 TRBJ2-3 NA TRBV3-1 TGTGCCAGCAGCTTGGGAGCTAGCGGAAACCTGGATACGCAGTATTTT CASSLGASGNLDTQYF
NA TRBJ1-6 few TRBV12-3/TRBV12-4 TGTGCCAGCAATCTGGGGCTCTCCTATAATTCACCCCTCCACTTT CASNLGLSYNSPLHF
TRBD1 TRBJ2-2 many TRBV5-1 TGCGCCAGCAGCCCTCGGACAGGAACGAACACCGGGGAGCTGTTTTTT CASSPRTGTNTGELFF
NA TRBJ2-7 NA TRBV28 TGTGCCAGCAGTTTGATGGGGGGGCTGGAGCAGTACTTC CASSLMGGLEQYF
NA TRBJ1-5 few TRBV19 TGTGCCAGTAGTATCACGGGGGTTACCAATCAGCCCCAGCATTTT CASSITGVTNQPQHF
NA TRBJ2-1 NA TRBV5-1 TGCGCCAGCCAGCCCGGGGGCGATAGGCATGAGCAGTTCTTC CASQPGGDRHEQFF
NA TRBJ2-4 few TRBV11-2 TGTGCCAGCAGCTTGCAACAGGCCAGGGGCATTCAGTACTTC CASSLQQARGIQYF
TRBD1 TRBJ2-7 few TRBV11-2 TGTGCCACCAGGGGGTTGGGTAACGAGCAGTACTTC CATRGLGNEQYF
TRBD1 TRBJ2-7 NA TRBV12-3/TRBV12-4 TGTGCCAGCGGTAAAACCGGGACAGCGTACTACGAGCAGTACTTC CASGKTGTAYYEQYF
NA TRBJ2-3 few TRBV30 TGTGCCCAAGGTGCGGGACGAACCATGAATACGCAGTATTTT CAQGAGRTMNTQYF
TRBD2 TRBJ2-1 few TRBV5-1 TGCGCCAGCAGCCTCGGGACTAGCGGGGCCAATGAGCAGTTCTTC CASSLGTSGANEQFF
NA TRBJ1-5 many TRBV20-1 TGCAGTGCTAGAGATCGGGCACGGCCTGGGCCCCAGCATTTT CSARDRARPGPQHF
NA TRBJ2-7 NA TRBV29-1 TGCAGCGGAAGGGCAGGGGCCGAGCAGTACTTC CSGRAGAEQYF
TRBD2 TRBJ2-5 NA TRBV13 TGTGCCAGCAAGGAGACTAGCGGGTCACAGTACCAAGAGACCCAGTACTTC CASKETSGSQYQETQYF
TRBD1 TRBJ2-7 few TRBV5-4 TGTGCCAGCAAGAGAAAGACAGGGGGCTCGAACGAGCAGTACTTC CASKRKTGGSNEQYF
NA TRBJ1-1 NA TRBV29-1 TGCAGCGTGATGCGGGGGGCGAACACTGAAGCTTTCTTT CSVMRGANTEAFF
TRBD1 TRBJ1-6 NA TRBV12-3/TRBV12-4 TGTGCCAGCAGTACAGGGGGAGGTTCACCCCTCCACTTT CASSTGGGSPLHF
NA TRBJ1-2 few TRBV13 TGTGCCAGCAGCTTAGGGCCCGGAGGCTACACCTTC CASSLGPGGYTF
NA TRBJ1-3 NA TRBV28 TGTGCCAGCAGTTCGCACCTAGGGACCTCTGGAAACACCATATATTTT CASSSHLGTSGNTIYF
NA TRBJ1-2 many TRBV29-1 TGCAGCGCCGCAGCTAACTATGGCTACACCTTC CSAAANYGYTF
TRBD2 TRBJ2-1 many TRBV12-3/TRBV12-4 TGTGCCAGCACTATCAGCGGGGTATACAATGAGCAGTTCTTC CASTISGVYNEQFF
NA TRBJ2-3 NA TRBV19 TGTGCCAGTAGTATAGTCGGTGGCAGGCGGAACACAGATACGCAGTATTTT CASSIVGGRRNTDTQYF
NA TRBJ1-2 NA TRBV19 TGTGCCAGTAGTATTGTAGGGTCTAACTATGGCTACACCTTC CASSIVGSNYGYTF
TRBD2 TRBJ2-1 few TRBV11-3 TGTGCCAGCAGCTCGACTAAATCCGGGACTAGCGGGAGGGCCGGGGGATACAATGAGCAGTTCTTC CASSSTKSGTSGRAGGYNEQFF
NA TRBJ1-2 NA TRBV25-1 TGTGCCAAACAGGGAGATGGCTACACCTTC CAKQGDGYTF
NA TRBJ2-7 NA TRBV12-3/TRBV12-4 TGTGCCAGCAGCAGAGGGGGGGGCTCCTACGAGCAGTACTTC CASSRGGGSYEQYF
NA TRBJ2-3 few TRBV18 TGTGCCAGCTCGTCTGCGGCTAGCGTAACAGATACGCAGTATTTT CASSSAASVTDTQYF
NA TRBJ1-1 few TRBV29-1 TGCAGCGGTTGGGCAGGGCTGAACACTGAAGCTTTCTTT CSGWAGLNTEAFF
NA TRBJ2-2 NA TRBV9 TGTGCCAGCAGCGTAGTTATCACCGGGGAGCTGTTTTTT CASSVVITGELFF
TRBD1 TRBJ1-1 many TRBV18 TGTGCCAGCTCACCACCGCAGTGGGACAGGGAAGCTTTCTTT CASSPPQWDREAFF
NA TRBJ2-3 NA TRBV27 TGTGCCAGCAGTTTGTGGGGCCCAGATACGCAGTATTTT CASSLWGPDTQYF
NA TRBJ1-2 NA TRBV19 TGTGCCAGTAGTCGCGGGGCCCAACTTCTCAACTATGGCTACACCTTC CASSRGAQLLNYGYTF
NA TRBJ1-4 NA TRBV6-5 TGTGCCAGCAGTACGGACCTCCCGGCTAATGAAAAACTGTTTTTT CASSTDLPANEKLFF
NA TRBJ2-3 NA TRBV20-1 TGCAGTGCTAGTCAGGGGGGCCCCTTCACAGATACGCAGTATTTT CSASQGGPFTDTQYF
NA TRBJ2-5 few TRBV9 TGTGCCAGCAGCGCCACAGGGCTACAAGAGACCCAGTACTTC CASSATGLQETQYF
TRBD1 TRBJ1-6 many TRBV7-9 TGTGCCAGCAGCTTAGTAGGGACAGCTAATTCACCCCTCCACTTT CASSLVGTANSPLHF
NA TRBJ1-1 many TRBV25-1 TGTGCCAGCAGTGATCCGGCGGGGAGGGGGACTGAAGCTTTCTTT CASSDPAGRGTEAFF
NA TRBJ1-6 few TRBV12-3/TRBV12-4 TGTGCCAGCTTGAACAACAAGGATTCACCCCTCCACTTT CASLNNKDSPLHF
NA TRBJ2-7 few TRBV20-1 TGCAGTGCTAGAGGGGGGAGGCCCGACTCCTACGAGCAGTACTTC CSARGGRPDSYEQYF
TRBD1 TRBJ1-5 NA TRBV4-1 TGCGCCAGCAGCCAAGTCCCGGGACAGGATAATCAGCCCCAGCATTTT CASSQVPGQDNQPQHF
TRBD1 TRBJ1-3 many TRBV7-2 TGTGCCAGCAGCTCTCAGACAGGGGAGGTTGGAAACACCATATATTTT CASSSQTGEVGNTIYF
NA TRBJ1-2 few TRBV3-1 TGTGCCAGCAGCCAAGATGCAGGGTCCTATGGCTACACCTTC CASSQDAGSYGYTF